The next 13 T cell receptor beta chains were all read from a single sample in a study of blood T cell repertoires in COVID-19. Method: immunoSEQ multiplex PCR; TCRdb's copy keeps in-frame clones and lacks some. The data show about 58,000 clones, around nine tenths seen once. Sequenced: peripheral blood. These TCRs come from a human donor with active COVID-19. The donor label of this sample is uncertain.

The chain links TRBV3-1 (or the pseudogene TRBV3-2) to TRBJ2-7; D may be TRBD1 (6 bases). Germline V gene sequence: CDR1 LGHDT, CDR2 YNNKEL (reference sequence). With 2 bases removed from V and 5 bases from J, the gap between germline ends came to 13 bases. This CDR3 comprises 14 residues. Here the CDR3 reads CASSQIWDTNEQYF. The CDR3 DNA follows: TGTGCCAGCAGCCAAATATGGGACACCAACGAGCAGTACTTC.

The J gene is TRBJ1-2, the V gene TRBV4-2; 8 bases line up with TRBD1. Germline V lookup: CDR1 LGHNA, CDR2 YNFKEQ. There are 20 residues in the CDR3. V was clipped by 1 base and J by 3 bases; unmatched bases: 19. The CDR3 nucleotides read TGTGCCAGCAGCCAAGTAGAAGTTGAGGCAGGGGGCGCGTCGGACTATGGCTACACCTTC. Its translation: CASSQVEVEAGGASDYGYTF.

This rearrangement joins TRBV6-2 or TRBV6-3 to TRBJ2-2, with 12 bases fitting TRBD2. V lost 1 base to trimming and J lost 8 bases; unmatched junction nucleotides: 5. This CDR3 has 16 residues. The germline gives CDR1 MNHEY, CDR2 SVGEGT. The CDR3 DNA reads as TGTGCCAGCAGTTACTATTCGACTAGCGGGAGAGGGGAGCTGTTTTTT. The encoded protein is CASSYYSTSGRGELFF.

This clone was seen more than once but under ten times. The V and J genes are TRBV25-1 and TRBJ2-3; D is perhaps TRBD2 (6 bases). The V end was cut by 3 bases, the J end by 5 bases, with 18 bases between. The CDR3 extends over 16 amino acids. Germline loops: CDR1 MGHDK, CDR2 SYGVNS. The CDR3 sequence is CASSDLEGAIGDTQYF. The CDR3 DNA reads TGTGCCAGCAGTGATCTGGAGGGAGCCATAGGAGATACGCAGTATTTT.

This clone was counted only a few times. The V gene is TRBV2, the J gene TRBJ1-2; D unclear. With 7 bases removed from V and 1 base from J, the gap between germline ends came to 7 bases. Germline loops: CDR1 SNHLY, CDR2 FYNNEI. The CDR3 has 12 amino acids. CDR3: CASTQINYGYTF. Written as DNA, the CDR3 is TGTGCCAGCACGCAGATTAACTATGGCTACACCTTC. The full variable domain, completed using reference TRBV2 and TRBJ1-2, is EPEVTQTPSHQVTQMGQEVILRCVPISNHLYFYWYRQILGQKVEFLVSFYNNEISEKSEIFDDQFSVERPDGSNFTLKIRSTKLEDSAMYFCASTQINYGYTFGSGTRLTVV.

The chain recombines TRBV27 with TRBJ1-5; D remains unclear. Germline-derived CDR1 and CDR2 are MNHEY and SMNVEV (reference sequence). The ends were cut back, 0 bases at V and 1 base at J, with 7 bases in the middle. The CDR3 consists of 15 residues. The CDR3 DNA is TGTGCCAGCAGTTTATCCCTTGTAAGCAATCAGCCCCAGCATTTT. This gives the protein CASSLSLVSNQPQHF.

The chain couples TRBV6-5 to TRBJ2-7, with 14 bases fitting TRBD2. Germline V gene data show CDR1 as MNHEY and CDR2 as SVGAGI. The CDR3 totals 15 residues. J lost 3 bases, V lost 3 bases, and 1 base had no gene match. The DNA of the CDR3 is TGTGCCAGCAGTTATGGGACTAGCGGGAGCTACGAGCAGTACTTC. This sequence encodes CASSYGTSGSYEQYF.

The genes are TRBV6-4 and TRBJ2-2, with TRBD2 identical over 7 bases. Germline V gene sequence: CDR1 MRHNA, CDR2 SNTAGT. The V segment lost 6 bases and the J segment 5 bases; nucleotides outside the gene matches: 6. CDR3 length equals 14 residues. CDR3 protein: CASRSGKVTGELFF. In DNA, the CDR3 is TGTGCCAGCAGAAGCGGGAAGGTAACCGGGGAGCTGTTTTTT.

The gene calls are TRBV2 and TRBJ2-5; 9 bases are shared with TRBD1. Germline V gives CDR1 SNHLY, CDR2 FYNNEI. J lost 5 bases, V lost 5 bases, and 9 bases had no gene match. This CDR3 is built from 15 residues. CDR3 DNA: TGTGCCAGCAGTCGAAGGACAGGGGAAAGGGAGACCCAGTACTTC. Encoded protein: CASSRRTGERETQYF.

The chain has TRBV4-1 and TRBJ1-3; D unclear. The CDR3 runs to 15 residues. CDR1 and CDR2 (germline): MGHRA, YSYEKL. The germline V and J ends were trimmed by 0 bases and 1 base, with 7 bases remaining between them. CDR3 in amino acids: CASSQEPTSGNTIYF. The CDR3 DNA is TGCGCCAGCAGCCAAGAACCTACTTCTGGAAACACCATATATTTT.

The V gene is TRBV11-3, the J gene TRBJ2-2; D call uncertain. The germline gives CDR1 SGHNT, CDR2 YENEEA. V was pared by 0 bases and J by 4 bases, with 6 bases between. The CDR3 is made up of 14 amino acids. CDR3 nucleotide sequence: TGTGCCAGCAGCTTAGAGTTGAGCACCGGGGAGCTGTTTTTT. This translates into CASSLELSTGELFF.

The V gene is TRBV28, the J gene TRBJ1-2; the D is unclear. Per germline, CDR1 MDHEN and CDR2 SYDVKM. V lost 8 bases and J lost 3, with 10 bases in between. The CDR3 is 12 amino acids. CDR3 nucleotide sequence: TGTGCCAGCTCAGCCGCGGACTATGGCTACACCTTC. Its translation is CASSAADYGYTF.

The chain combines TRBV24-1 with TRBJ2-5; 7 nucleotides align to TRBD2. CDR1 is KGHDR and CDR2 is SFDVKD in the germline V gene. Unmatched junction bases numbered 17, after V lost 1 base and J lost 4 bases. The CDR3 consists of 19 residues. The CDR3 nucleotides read TGTGCCACCAGTGATTTTACCCCTCTATGGGGGGGGAGCCCAGAGACCCAGTACTTC. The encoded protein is CATSDFTPLWGGSPETQYF.